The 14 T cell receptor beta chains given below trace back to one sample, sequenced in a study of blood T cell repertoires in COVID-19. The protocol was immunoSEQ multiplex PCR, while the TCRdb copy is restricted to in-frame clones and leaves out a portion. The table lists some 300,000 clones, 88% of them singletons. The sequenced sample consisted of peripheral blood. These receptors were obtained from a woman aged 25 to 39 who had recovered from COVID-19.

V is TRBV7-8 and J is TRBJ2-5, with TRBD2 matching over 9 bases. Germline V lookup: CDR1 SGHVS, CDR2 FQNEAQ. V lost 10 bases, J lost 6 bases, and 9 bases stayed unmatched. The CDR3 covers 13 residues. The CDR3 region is CATIAGDMKTQYF. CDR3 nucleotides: TGTGCCACCATAGCGGGGGACATGAAGACCCAGTACTTC.

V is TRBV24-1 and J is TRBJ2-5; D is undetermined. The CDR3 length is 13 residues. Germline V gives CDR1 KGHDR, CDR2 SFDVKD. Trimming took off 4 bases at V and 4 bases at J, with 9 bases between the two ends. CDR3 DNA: TGTGCCACCAGTGACCCGGGTCTAGAGACCCAGTACTTC. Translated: CATSDPGLETQYF.

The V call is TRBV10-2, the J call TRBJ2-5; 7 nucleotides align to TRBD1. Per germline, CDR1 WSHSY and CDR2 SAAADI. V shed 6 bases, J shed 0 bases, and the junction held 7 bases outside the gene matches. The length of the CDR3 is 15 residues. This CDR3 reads CASSARQGNQETQYF. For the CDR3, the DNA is TGCGCCAGCAGCGCTAGACAGGGTAACCAAGAGACCCAGTACTTC.

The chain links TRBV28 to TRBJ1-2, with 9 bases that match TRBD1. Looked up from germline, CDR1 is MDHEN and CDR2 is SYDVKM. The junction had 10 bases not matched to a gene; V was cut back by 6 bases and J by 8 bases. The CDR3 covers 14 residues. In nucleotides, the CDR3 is TGTGCCAGCAGGGATCCGGGACAGGGAGACGGCTACACCTTC. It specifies CASRDPGQGDGYTF.

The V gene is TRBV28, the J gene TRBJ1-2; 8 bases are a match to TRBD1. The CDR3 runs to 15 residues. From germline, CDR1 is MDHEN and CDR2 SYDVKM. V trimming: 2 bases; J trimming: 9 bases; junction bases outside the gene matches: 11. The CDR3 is CASSLGGQAIWSYTF. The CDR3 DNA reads TGTGCCAGCAGTTTAGGGGGACAGGCGATATGGAGCTACACCTTC.

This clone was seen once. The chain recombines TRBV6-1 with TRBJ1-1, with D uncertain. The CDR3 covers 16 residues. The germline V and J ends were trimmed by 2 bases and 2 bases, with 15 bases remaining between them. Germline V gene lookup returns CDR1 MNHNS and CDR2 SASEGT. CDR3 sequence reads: CASSELPVRLNTEAFF. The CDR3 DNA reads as TGTGCCAGCAGTGAATTGCCGGTCAGACTAAACACTGAAGCTTTCTTT.

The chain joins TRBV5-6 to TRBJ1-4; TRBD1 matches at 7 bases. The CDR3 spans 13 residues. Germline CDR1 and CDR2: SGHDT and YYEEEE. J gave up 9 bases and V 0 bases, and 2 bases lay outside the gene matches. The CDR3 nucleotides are TGTGCCAGCAGCTTGGGGGACAGCAAAAAACTGTTTTTT. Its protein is CASSLGDSKKLFF.

In DNA, the CDR3 is TGCGCCAGCAGACAGGGGTCTGGAAACACCATATATTTT. Translated: CASRQGSGNTIYF. The V and J genes are TRBV5-1 and TRBJ1-3; 7 bases match TRBD1. V dropped 5 bases and J dropped 1; count of bases not matched to a gene: 0. Per the germline V gene, CDR1 is SGHRS and CDR2 is YFSETQ. The CDR3 totals 13 residues.

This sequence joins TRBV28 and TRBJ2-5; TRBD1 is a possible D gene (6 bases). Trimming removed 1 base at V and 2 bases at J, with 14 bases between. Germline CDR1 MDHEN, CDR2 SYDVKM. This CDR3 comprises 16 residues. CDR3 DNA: TGTGCCAGCAGTTTATCAGCCGGACAGAATCAAGAGACCCAGTACTTC. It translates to CASSLSAGQNQETQYF.

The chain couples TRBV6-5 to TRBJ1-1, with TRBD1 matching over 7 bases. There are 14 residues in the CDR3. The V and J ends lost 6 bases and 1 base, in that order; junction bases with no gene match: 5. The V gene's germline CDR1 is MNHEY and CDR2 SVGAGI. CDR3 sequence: CASSRDRANTEAFF. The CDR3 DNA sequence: TGTGCCAGCAGCCGTGACAGGGCGAACACTGAAGCTTTCTTT.

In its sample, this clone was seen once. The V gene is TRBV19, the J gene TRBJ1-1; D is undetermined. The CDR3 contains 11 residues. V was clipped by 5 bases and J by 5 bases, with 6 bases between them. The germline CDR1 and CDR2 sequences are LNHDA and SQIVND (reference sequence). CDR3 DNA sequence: TGTGCCAGTAGTGCCAGGACTGAAGCTTTCTTT. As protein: CASSARTEAFF.

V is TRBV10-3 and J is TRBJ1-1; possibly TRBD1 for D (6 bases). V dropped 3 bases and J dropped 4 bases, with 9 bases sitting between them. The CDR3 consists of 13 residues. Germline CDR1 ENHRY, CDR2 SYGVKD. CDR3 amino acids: CAISDTGTTEAFF. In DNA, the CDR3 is TGTGCCATCAGTGATACAGGGACCACTGAAGCTTTCTTT.

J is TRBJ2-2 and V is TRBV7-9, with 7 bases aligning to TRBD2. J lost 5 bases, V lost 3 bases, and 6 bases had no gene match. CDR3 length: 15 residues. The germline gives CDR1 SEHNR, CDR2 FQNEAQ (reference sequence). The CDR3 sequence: CASSLGGVGTGELFF. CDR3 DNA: TGTGCCAGCAGCTTGGGAGGGGTCGGTACCGGGGAGCTGTTTTTT.

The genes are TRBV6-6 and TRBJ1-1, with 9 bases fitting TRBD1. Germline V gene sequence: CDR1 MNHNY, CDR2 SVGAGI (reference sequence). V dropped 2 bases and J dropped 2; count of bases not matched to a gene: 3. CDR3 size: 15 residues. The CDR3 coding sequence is TGTGCCAGCAGTTACCCGACAGGGGGAAACACTGAAGCTTTCTTT. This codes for CASSYPTGGNTEAFF.